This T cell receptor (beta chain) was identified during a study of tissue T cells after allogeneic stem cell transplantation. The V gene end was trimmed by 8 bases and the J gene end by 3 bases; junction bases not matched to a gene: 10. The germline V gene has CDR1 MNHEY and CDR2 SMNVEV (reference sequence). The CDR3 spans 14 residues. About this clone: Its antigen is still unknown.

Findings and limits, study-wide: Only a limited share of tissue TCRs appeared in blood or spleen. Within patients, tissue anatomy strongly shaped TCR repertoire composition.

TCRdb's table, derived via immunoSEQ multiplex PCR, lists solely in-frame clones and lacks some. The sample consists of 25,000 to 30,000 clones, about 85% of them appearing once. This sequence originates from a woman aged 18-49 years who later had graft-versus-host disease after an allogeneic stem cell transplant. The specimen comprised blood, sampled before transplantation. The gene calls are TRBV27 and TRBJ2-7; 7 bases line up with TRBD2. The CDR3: CASRVAGRGYEQYF. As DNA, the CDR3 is TGTGCCAGCCGGGTGGCAGGGAGGGGCTACGAGCAGTACTTC.